What follows is one TCR beta chain and its context. Antigen: not known. This sample stems from a study of cytomegalovirus exposure and HLA in healthy donors. CDR3 length equals 15 residues. The V gene lost 1 base and the J gene lost 12 bases, with 20 bases spanning the gap. Looked up from germline, CDR1 is SEHNR and CDR2 is FQNEAQ (reference sequence). The PCR used 60 Vbeta and 13 Jbeta primers. Only in-frame clones appear in the TCRdb table, and some are missing; sequencing was by immunoSEQ multiplex PCR. The ten top clones account for 1.3%, within a sample of just over 150,000 clones. Findings of the study overall: Across donors, sequencing depth was assumed by presence/absence analyses to be roughly uniform. Relative to equally common others, HLA-associated TCR beta chains showed greater clonal expansion in a later analysis. What was likely a sequencing artifact was a cluster of highly shared sequence variants.

This rearrangement joins TRBV7-9 to TRBJ2-3, with D maybe TRBD2 (6 bases). The sequence was obtained from a woman aged 55-70 years in good health and CMV-seronegative. Sample: PBMCs. The chain's CDR3 is CASSLVVGGPPSQYF. CDR3 DNA: TGTGCCAGCAGCTTAGTAGTGGGAGGCCCGCCTTCACAGTATTTT. The entire variable domain, with the rest obtained from reference TRBV7-9 and TRBJ2-3, is as follows: DTGVSQNPRHKITKRGQNVTFRCDPISEHNRLYWYRQTLGQGPEFLTYFQNEAQLEKSRLLSDRFSAERPKGSFSTLEIQRTEQGDSAMYLCASSLVVGGPPSQYFGPGTRLTVL.